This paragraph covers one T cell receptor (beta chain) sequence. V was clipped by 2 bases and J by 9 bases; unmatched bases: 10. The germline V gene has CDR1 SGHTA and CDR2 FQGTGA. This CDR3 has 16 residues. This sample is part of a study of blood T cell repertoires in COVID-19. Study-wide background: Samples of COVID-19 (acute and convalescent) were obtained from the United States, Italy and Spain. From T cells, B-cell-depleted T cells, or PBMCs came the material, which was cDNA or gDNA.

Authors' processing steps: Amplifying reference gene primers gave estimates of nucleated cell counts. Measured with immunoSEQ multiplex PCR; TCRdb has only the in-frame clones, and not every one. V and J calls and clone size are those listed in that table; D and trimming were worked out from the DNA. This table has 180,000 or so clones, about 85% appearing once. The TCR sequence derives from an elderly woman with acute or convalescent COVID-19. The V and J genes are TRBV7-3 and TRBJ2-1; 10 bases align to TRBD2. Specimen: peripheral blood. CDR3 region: CASSLVASGSLSEQFF. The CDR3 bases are TGTGCCAGCAGCTTAGTGGCTAGCGGGAGTTTGAGTGAGCAGTTCTTC.